This is a list of T cell receptor beta chains from one sample in a study of blood T cells in healthy people across ages. In TCRdb, the 5' RACE reads were re-called with MiXCR into one record per CDR3 protein. The table lists 910,000 or so distinct CDR3 sequences, just over 50% of them singletons. Material: blood. These receptors were collected from a woman in her fifties or sixties in good health. Each CDR3 is given with its conserved first and last residue. The order of the fields is J gene, V gene, D gene, clone size, CDR3 protein, CDR3 DNA. A D gene is named only where the DNA matches it firmly. Where a row states a size, it is once, few, many or the class of an expanded clone; other rows omit it.

>TRBJ2-7|TRBV4-1|TRBD2|few
CASRSTWREAQPEQYF
TGCGCCAGCAGATCAACCTGGCGGGAGGCCCAACCCGAGCAGTACTTC
>TRBJ2-3|TRBV11-2|.|few
CASSLNFDTQYF
TGTGCCAGCAGCCTCAATTTCGATACGCAGTATTTT
>TRBJ2-7|TRBV10-3|.|.
CATKTVFSYEQYF
TGTGCCACAAAGACAGTTTTCTCCTACGAGCAGTACTTC
>TRBJ2-5|TRBV5-1|TRBD2|.
CASGRTSGQETQYF
TGCGCCAGCGGCCGGACTAGCGGCCAAGAGACCCAGTACTTC
>TRBJ2-1|TRBV28|TRBD2|.
CASSLYPGLAGADEQFF
TGTGCCAGCAGTTTATATCCCGGACTAGCGGGAGCGGATGAGCAGTTCTTC
>TRBJ2-5|TRBV7-6|TRBD1|many
CASSLTGTAQETQYF
TGTGCCAGCAGCTTAACCGGGACAGCTCAAGAGACCCAGTACTTC
>TRBJ1-5|TRBV15|.|.
CATSRERAPSNQPQHF
TGTGCCACCAGCAGAGAGAGGGCACCTAGCAATCAGCCCCAGCATTTT
>TRBJ2-5|TRBV7-2|TRBD2|.
CASSLGSTSGQETQYF
TGTGCCAGCAGCTTAGGGAGCACTAGCGGCCAAGAGACCCAGTACTTC
>TRBJ2-7|TRBV19|.|.
CASSIRDAYEQYF
TGTGCCAGTAGTATCCGGGACGCCTACGAGCAGTACTTC
>TRBJ2-7|TRBV11-2|.|.
CASSGLGHRSYEQYF
TGTGCCAGCAGTGGGCTCGGACACCGTTCATACGAGCAGTACTTC
>TRBJ2-5|TRBV5-1|TRBD1|few
CASSLVERDRKTQYF
TGCGCCAGCAGCTTGGTGGAACGGGACAGGAAGACCCAGTACTTC